This T cell receptor beta chain came from a study of cytomegalovirus exposure and HLA in healthy donors. The wider study: The Caucasian-associated ancestry cluster held under 90% of approximately 400 genotyped donors.

The study's findings and limits: Most TCR sequences were rare, but some public TCRs occurred in many donors. Sequencing likely caused a cluster of highly shared sequence variants.

This CDR3 region has 15 residues. The ends lost 0 bases at V and 7 bases at J; junction bases unmatched: 9. The germline gives CDR1 MNHNY, CDR2 SVGAGI (reference sequence). PCR primers comprised 60 Vbeta and 13 Jbeta primers. Generated by immunoSEQ multiplex PCR, the TCRdb table keeps only in-frame clones and is missing some. The table has under 200,000 clones, over 75% seen once. This clone was detected once. Its antigen is currently unknown. The sequence was collected from a man aged 60 to 75 in good health and CMV-seronegative. The sample comprised PBMCs. J is TRBJ2-7 and V is TRBV6-6; 7 bases map to TRBD2. CDR3 amino acids: CASSYSTRERGEQYF. The DNA for the CDR3 is TGTGCCAGCAGTTACTCGACGCGGGAGCGGGGAGAGCAGTACTTC.